The sequence of this TCR beta chain was determined in a study of T cell changes during pregnancy in multiple sclerosis. This clone occurred once. Trimming took 3 bases from V and 4 from J, leaving 5 bases between them. CDR1 SGHRS and CDR2 YFSETQ come from the germline V gene. The CDR3 consists of 11 residues. TCRdb keeps only in-frame clones here, not all; method: immunoSEQ multiplex PCR. The sample contains 37,000 or so clones, around 94% of which appear only once. This sequence was found in a female donor with multiple sclerosis, enrolled in a pregnancy study. The sequenced sample was peripheral blood, obtained in the third trimester of pregnancy. The chain combines TRBV5-1 with TRBJ2-7; no firm D call. In nucleotides, the CDR3 is TGCGCCAGCAGCTCCCAATACGAGCAGTACTTC. Its protein is CASSSQYEQYF.